Listed here is a single TCR beta chain. The antigen is not known. MiXCR was run by TCRdb on the RACE reads, yielding one entry per CDR3 protein. The sample lists more than 250,000 distinct CDR3 sequences; 7% to 10% were seen once. The entry originates in a study of human T cells and chemical hapten exposure. Study-wide background: DPC at 2% was the sensitizing agent, placed on around 2 cm by around 2 cm of upper inner arm skin. Study-wide results and limits: Against controls, expanded TCRs gave rise to significantly more large CDR3 similarity clusters.

Germline lookup yields CDR1 MDHEN and CDR2 SYDVKM. The V end was cut by 3 bases, the J end by 8 bases, with 13 bases between. The CDR3 length is 13 residues. Time point of the sample: pre-sensitization, week 0. Treatment noted: therapeutic diphenylcyclopropenone sensitization with weekly scalp DPC. The rearrangement uses TRBV28 and TRBJ1-1; D unclear. This specimen was whole blood, taken in connection with sensitization to the hapten diphenylcyclopropenone (DPC). The TCR sequence derives from a woman in her thirties or forties with alopecia areata. Some clones in this sample may be carry-over from other donors' samples. For the CDR3, the DNA is TGTGCCAGCAGTTTTAACGACCTAGCCGAAGCTTTCTTT. Protein: CASSFNDLAEAFF.